The rows below give T cell receptor beta chains drawn from one sample of a study of cytomegalovirus exposure and HLA in healthy donors. Repertoires were generated with immunoSEQ multiplex PCR, while TCRdb's copy carries only in-frame clones and drops some. Among about 120,000 clones listed, 70% to 80% were seen once. The specimen sequenced was PBMCs. The receptors here all came from a young man in good health and CMV-seronegative. The CDR3 runs from the conserved cysteine through the conserved F or W. A D gene is named only where the DNA matches it firmly. Size is omitted from some rows. Given values are once, few, many or a class for expanded clones.

clone_size: few
d_call: TRBD1
j_call: TRBJ2-3
v_call: TRBV28
cdr3_length: 13
cdr3_nt: TGTGCCAGCGAACACAGGGGCGCAGATACGCAGTATTTT
cdr3_aa: CASEHRGADTQYF

clone_size: NA
d_call: TRBD1
j_call: TRBJ2-7
v_call: TRBV30
cdr3_length: 14
cdr3_nt: TGTGCCTGGAGTGCAAAAAGACAGGGGGACGAGCAGTACTTC
cdr3_aa: CAWSAKRQGDEQYF

clone_size: NA
d_call: NA
j_call: TRBJ2-5
v_call: TRBV27
cdr3_length: 13
cdr3_nt: TGTGCCAGCAGCAACAGGGAGGGGGAGACCCAGTACTTC
cdr3_aa: CASSNREGETQYF

clone_size: few
d_call: TRBD1
j_call: TRBJ1-2
v_call: TRBV29-1
cdr3_length: 14
cdr3_nt: TGCAGCGTGGAAGGACAGGGTAGGGGCTATGGCTACACCTTC
cdr3_aa: CSVEGQGRGYGYTF

clone_size: NA
d_call: TRBD2
j_call: TRBJ2-7
v_call: TRBV5-1
cdr3_length: 16
cdr3_nt: TGCGCCAGCAGCTTGGTTCCTAGCGGGAGCATAAACGAGCAGTACTTC
cdr3_aa: CASSLVPSGSINEQYF

clone_size: NA
d_call: TRBD1
j_call: TRBJ2-1
v_call: TRBV5-4
cdr3_length: 16
cdr3_nt: TGTGCCAGCAGGGGGGCGCGGGACAGGCCAAACAATGAGCAGTTCTTC
cdr3_aa: CASRGARDRPNNEQFF

clone_size: NA
d_call: TRBD1
j_call: TRBJ2-2
v_call: TRBV27
cdr3_length: 15
cdr3_nt: TGTGCCAGCAGTATGAACAGGGGTACTAGGAGGGAGCTGTTTTTT
cdr3_aa: CASSMNRGTRRELFF

clone_size: once
d_call: TRBD2
j_call: TRBJ2-5
v_call: TRBV7-9
cdr3_length: 17
cdr3_nt: TGTGCCAGCAGCTTATTTCCCAGCGGGAGGGCCGGGGAGACCCAGTACTTC
cdr3_aa: CASSLFPSGRAGETQYF

clone_size: NA
d_call: NA
j_call: TRBJ2-7
v_call: TRBV7-6
cdr3_length: 13
cdr3_nt: TGTGCCAGCAGCCGCGGACAGCCCTACGAGCAGTACTTC
cdr3_aa: CASSRGQPYEQYF

clone_size: NA
d_call: TRBD2
j_call: TRBJ2-7
v_call: TRBV7-9
cdr3_length: 15
cdr3_nt: TGTTCCAGCAGCTTAGGGACTACCGCCGACTACGAGCAGTACTTC
cdr3_aa: CSSSLGTTADYEQYF

clone_size: NA
d_call: NA
j_call: TRBJ1-1
v_call: TRBV7-3
cdr3_length: 19
cdr3_nt: TGTGCCAGCAGCTTATCTCCGTTCGTGTCAGACGACATGAACACTGAAGCTTTCTTT
cdr3_aa: CASSLSPFVSDDMNTEAFF

clone_size: NA
d_call: NA
j_call: TRBJ2-7
v_call: TRBV11-2
cdr3_length: 14
cdr3_nt: TGTGCCAGCAGGATCGGGTTTAGCTCCTACGAGCAGTACTTC
cdr3_aa: CASRIGFSSYEQYF

clone_size: NA
d_call: TRBD1
j_call: TRBJ1-3
v_call: TRBV2
cdr3_length: 15
cdr3_nt: TGTGCCAGCAGTTTGGGGACAGTCTCTGGAAACACCATATATTTT
cdr3_aa: CASSLGTVSGNTIYF

clone_size: NA
d_call: NA
j_call: TRBJ2-7
v_call: TRBV6-1
cdr3_length: 14
cdr3_nt: TGTGCCAGCAGTGAAGGCGGGACAGCCTACGAGCAGTACTTC
cdr3_aa: CASSEGGTAYEQYF

clone_size: NA
d_call: NA
j_call: TRBJ2-3
v_call: TRBV13
cdr3_length: 11
cdr3_nt: TGTGCCAGCACCAATACAGATACGCAGTATTTT
cdr3_aa: CASTNTDTQYF

clone_size: NA
d_call: TRBD2
j_call: TRBJ2-7
v_call: TRBV7-9
cdr3_length: 18
cdr3_nt: TGTGCCAGCAGCTTAGGGACTAGCGGGAGGTCTATATCCTACGAGCAGTACTTC
cdr3_aa: CASSLGTSGRSISYEQYF

clone_size: NA
d_call: TRBD1
j_call: TRBJ1-1
v_call: TRBV7-3
cdr3_length: 13
cdr3_nt: TGTGCCAGCAGCCGGGACAGGAACACTGAAGCTTTCTTT
cdr3_aa: CASSRDRNTEAFF

clone_size: NA
d_call: TRBD1
j_call: TRBJ2-2
v_call: TRBV28
cdr3_length: 16
cdr3_nt: TGTGCCAGCAGTCATCCGGGACAGCTCTACACCGGGGAGCTGTTTTTT
cdr3_aa: CASSHPGQLYTGELFF

clone_size: few
d_call: TRBD1
j_call: TRBJ1-1
v_call: TRBV30
cdr3_length: 13
cdr3_nt: TGTGCCGGACAGGGTGATTTCTACACTGAAGCTTTCTTT
cdr3_aa: CAGQGDFYTEAFF

clone_size: few
d_call: TRBD2
j_call: TRBJ2-2
v_call: TRBV5-4
cdr3_length: 15
cdr3_nt: TGTGCCAGCAGCGCAGGGACTACCCCAACCGGGGAGCTGTTTTTT
cdr3_aa: CASSAGTTPTGELFF

clone_size: few
d_call: NA
j_call: TRBJ2-1
v_call: TRBV30
cdr3_length: 13
cdr3_nt: TGTGCCTGGAGCAGGCCCGCGGGAAGGGAGCAGTTCTTC
cdr3_aa: CAWSRPAGREQFF